The next 20 T cell receptor beta chains were all read from a single sample in a study of T cell responses to AZD1222 COVID-19 vaccine. The table came from immunoSEQ multiplex PCR; TCRdb's copy has only in-frame clones and leaves some out. The sample carries about 140,000 clones, over 75% recorded once. This specimen was peripheral blood, taken on day 0 of AZD1222 vaccination. Every receptor here comes from an adult in good health.

The V gene is TRBV18, the J gene TRBJ2-7; 9 bases map to TRBD1. Germline-derived CDR1 and CDR2 are KGHSH and LQKENI. V lost 6 bases to trimming and J lost 5 bases; unmatched junction nucleotides: 11. The CDR3 has 15 amino acids. CDR3 sequence (DNA): TGTGCCAGCTCTCCCCTGGCCACAGGGGGCAACGAGCAGTACTTC. Protein sequence: CASSPLATGGNEQYF.

The chain combines TRBV3-1 (or the pseudogene TRBV3-2) with TRBJ1-1; TRBD1 matches 8 bases. The CDR3 contains 13 residues. V dropped 2 bases and J dropped 9; count of bases not matched to a gene: 5. The germline V gene has CDR1 LGHDT and CDR2 YNNKEL (reference sequence). The CDR3 nucleotides read TGTGCCAGCAGCCAATTACAGGGGGAGAAAGCTTTCTTT. Translating it yields CASSQLQGEKAFF.

This clone was seen more than once but under ten times. The chain couples TRBV11-2 to TRBJ1-1; D gene ambiguous. The CDR3 contains 11 residues. In germline, CDR1 is SGHAT, CDR2 FQNNGV. V lost 3 bases, J lost 12 bases, and 11 bases lay in between. Here the CDR3 DNA reads TGTGCCAGCAGCTTTGGACCGGCGACTTTCTTT. Protein product: CASSFGPATFF. Full variable domain (remainder filled in from reference TRBV11-2 and TRBJ1-1): EAGVAQSPRYKIIEKRQSVAFWCNPISGHATLYWYQQILGQGPKLLIQFQNNGVVDDSQLPKDRFSAERLKGVDSTLKIQPAKLEDSAVYLCASSFGPATFFGQGTRLTVV.

The J gene is TRBJ1-3, the V gene TRBV9; 8 bases line up with TRBD1. The germline V gene encodes CDR1 SGDLS and CDR2 YYNGEE. The CDR3 consists of 17 residues. V shed 0 bases and J 2 bases; nucleotides not matched to a gene: 7. The CDR3 here is CASSVDQGAGTGNTIYF. The CDR3 DNA sequence: TGTGCCAGCAGCGTAGATCAGGGGGCTGGAACTGGAAACACCATATATTTT. Full variable domain (rest looked up from reference TRBV9 and TRBJ1-3): DSGVTQTPKHLITATGQRVTLRCSPRSGDLSVYWYQQSLDQGLQFLIQYYNGEERAKGNILERFSAQQFPDLHSELNLSSLELGDSALYFCASSVDQGAGTGNTIYFGEGSWLTVV.

V gene TRBV7-9 combines with J gene TRBJ2-2, with TRBD2 identical over 9 bases. This CDR3 has 17 amino acids. V gave up 2 bases and J gave up 2 bases; unmatched junction bases: 6. From germline, CDR1 is SEHNR and CDR2 FQNEAQ (reference sequence). As DNA, the CDR3 is TGTGCCAGCAGCTTACCTAGCGGGGCCCCCAACACCGGGGAGCTGTTTTTT. Its translation: CASSLPSGAPNTGELFF.

This clone occurred once. V gene TRBV5-5 combines with J gene TRBJ1-5; D remains ambiguous. Germline CDR1 is SGHKS and CDR2 is YYEKEE (reference sequence). This CDR3 has 16 residues. Trimming pared 1 base from V and 3 bases from J, leaving 14 bases between. For the CDR3, the DNA is TGTGCCAGCAGCTTGCTCTCGACGGCGAACAATCAGCCCCAGCATTTT. Translated, it gives CASSLLSTANNQPQHF.

The chain links TRBV10-3 to TRBJ1-2, with TRBD1 identical over 8 bases. Trimming cost V 3 bases and J 0 bases; bases outside gene matches: 9. The V gene's germline CDR1 is ENHRY and CDR2 SYGVKD. The CDR3 has 17 residues. The CDR3 here is CAISDRQGARPNYGYTF. The CDR3 DNA sequence: TGTGCCATCAGTGACCGGCAGGGGGCGCGTCCTAACTATGGCTACACCTTC.

The chain is built from TRBV25-1 and TRBJ2-2; tentatively, D is TRBD1 or TRBD2 (5 bases each). This CDR3 is 14 amino acids long. Germline CDR1 is MGHDK and CDR2 is SYGVNS. V was trimmed by 6 bases and J by 6 bases, leaving 14 bases between them. In DNA form, the CDR3 reads TGTGCCAGCAGCCACCCCGGGGCGCCCGGGGAGCTGTTTTTT. Encoded protein: CASSHPGAPGELFF.

The chain combines TRBV12-3 or TRBV12-4 with TRBJ1-1; D is ambiguous. The V end was cut by 3 bases, the J end by 4 bases, with 9 bases between. The CDR3 is 13 amino acids. Here the CDR3 reads CASSFTPGTEAFF. Written as DNA, the CDR3 is TGTGCCAGCAGTTTTACGCCGGGCACTGAAGCTTTCTTT.

This chain joins TRBV7-8 and TRBJ1-1; no clear D gene. The CDR3 loop spans 14 amino acids. CDR1 and CDR2 (germline): SGHVS, FQNEAQ. V dropped 0 bases and J dropped 1 base, with 6 bases sitting between them. The CDR3 DNA is TGTGCCAGCAGCTTAGCGGCCTCGAACACTGAAGCTTTCTTT. Translation: CASSLAASNTEAFF. Together with reference TRBV7-8 and TRBJ1-1, the CDR3 gives the full variable domain: GAGVSQSPRYKVAKRGQDVALRCDPISGHVSLFWYQQALGQGPEFLTYFQNEAQLDKSGLPSDRFFAERPEGSVSTLKIQRTQQEDSAVYLCASSLAASNTEAFFGQGTRLTVV.

The chain combines TRBV10-2 with TRBJ1-4; D call uncertain. Germline-derived CDR1 and CDR2 are WSHSY and SAAADI. With 2 bases removed from V and 4 bases from J, the gap between germline ends came to 8 bases. The CDR3 sequence is 14 residues long. The CDR3 is CASSEQAGNEKLFF. CDR3 nucleotides: TGCGCCAGCAGTGAGCAGGCGGGTAATGAAAAACTGTTTTTT.

The CDR3 DNA reads TGTGCCAGCATCGACCTGGGAAACACCATATATTTT. As protein: CASIDLGNTIYF. The genes are TRBV9 and TRBJ1-3; D gene unclear. The CDR3 loop spans 12 amino acids. From germline, CDR1 is SGDLS and CDR2 YYNGEE. V dropped 6 bases and J dropped 4 bases, with 8 bases sitting between them.

This clone has only one observation. The rearrangement links TRBV9 to TRBJ2-4; D is possibly TRBD1 (6 bases). This CDR3 is 14 amino acids long. CDR1 and CDR2 from the germline V gene are SGDLS and YYNGEE. Trimming removed 4 bases at V and 6 bases at J, with 14 bases between. The CDR3 nucleotides are TGTGCCAGCAGCATAGGGACATTGGGAAACATTCAGTACTTC. Protein sequence: CASSIGTLGNIQYF.

The chain carries TRBV4-1 and TRBJ1-2; 7 bases agree with TRBD1. V dropped 0 bases and J dropped 5; count of bases not matched to a gene: 6. The CDR3 runs 15 residues. Germline values: CDR1 MGHRA, CDR2 YSYEKL. The CDR3 spells CASSQDVQGRYGYTF. CDR3 bases: TGCGCCAGCAGCCAAGACGTACAGGGGAGGTATGGCTACACCTTC.

The CDR3 bases are TGTGCCAGCATCCGGGACAGGGCAAACTACGAGCAGTACTTC. Protein sequence: CASIRDRANYEQYF. The gene calls are TRBV6-5 and TRBJ2-7; 9 positions agree with TRBD1. This CDR3 has 14 residues. The V segment lost 7 bases and the J segment 3 bases; nucleotides outside the gene matches: 7. Germline lookup yields CDR1 MNHEY and CDR2 SVGAGI.

V usage is TRBV19 and J usage is TRBJ2-3, with a weak D call TRBD1 (5 bases). Trimming took off 3 bases at V and 4 bases at J, with 11 bases between the two ends. The CDR3 runs 14 residues. The germline gives CDR1 LNHDA, CDR2 SQIVND (reference sequence). This chain's CDR3 is CASSIQGVADTQYF. For the CDR3, the DNA is TGTGCCAGTAGTATTCAGGGTGTGGCAGATACGCAGTATTTT.

The J gene is TRBJ1-1, the V gene TRBV6-5; D is ambiguous. CDR3 size: 16 residues. V was cut by 0 bases and J by 1 base, with 12 bases left in between. Germline V gives CDR1 MNHEY, CDR2 SVGAGI. The CDR3 loop is CASSYSSTRTNTEAFF. The DNA for the CDR3 is TGTGCCAGCAGTTACTCGTCGACAAGAACGAACACTGAAGCTTTCTTT.

This clone has a handful of counts. The chain uses TRBV9 and TRBJ1-2; D remains unclear. V lost 4 bases to trimming and J lost 0 bases, with 10 bases between them. Per the germline V gene, CDR1 is SGDLS and CDR2 is YYNGEE. The CDR3 spans 14 residues. This CDR3 reads CASSRRGANYGYTF. The CDR3 bases are TGTGCCAGCAGCCGTCGCGGGGCTAACTATGGCTACACCTTC.

This chain joins TRBV9 and TRBJ2-1; TRBD1 might be the D (7 bases). The length of the CDR3 is 18 residues. V was trimmed by 4 bases and J by 4 bases, leaving 24 bases between them. CDR1 SGDLS and CDR2 YYNGEE come from the germline V gene. The CDR3 spells CASSPPPRGANRYNEQFF. CDR3 nucleotide sequence: TGTGCCAGCAGCCCACCCCCCAGGGGGGCGAACAGGTACAATGAGCAGTTCTTC.

The sample holds a few counts of this clone. V and J are TRBV11-2 and TRBJ2-2; D might be TRBD1 or TRBD2, each matching 5 bases. The CDR3 contains 16 residues. Germline V lookup: CDR1 SGHAT, CDR2 FQNNGV. V lost 5 bases and J 6 bases, leaving 19 bases between the germline ends. The chain's CDR3 is CASSPAGAFRAGELFF. In nucleotides, the CDR3 is TGTGCCAGCAGCCCGGCCGGGGCTTTTCGGGCCGGGGAGCTGTTTTTT.